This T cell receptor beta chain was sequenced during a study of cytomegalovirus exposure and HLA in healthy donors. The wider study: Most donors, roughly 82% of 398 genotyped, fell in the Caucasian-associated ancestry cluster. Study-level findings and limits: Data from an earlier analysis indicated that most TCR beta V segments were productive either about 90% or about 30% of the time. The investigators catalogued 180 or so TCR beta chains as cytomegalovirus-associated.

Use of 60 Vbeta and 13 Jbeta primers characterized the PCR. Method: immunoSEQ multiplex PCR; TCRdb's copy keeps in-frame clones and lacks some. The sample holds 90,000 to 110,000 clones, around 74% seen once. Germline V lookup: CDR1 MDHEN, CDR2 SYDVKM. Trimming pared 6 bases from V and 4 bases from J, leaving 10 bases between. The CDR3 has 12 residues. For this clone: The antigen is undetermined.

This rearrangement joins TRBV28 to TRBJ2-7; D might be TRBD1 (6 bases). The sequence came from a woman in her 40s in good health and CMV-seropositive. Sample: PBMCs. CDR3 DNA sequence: TGTGCCAGCAGGTCGACAGGATACGAGCAGTACTTC. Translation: CASRSTGYEQYF.